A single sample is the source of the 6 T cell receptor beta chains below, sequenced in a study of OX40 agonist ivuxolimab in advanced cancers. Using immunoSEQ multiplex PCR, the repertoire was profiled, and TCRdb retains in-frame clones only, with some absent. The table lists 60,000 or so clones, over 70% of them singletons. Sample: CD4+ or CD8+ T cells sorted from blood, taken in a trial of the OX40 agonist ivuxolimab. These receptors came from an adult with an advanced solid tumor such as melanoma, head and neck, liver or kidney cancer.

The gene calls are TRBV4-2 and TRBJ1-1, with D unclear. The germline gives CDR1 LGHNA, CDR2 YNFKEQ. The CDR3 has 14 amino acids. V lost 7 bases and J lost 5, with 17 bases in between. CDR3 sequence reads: CASTPTRQGTEAFF. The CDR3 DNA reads TGTGCCAGCACCCCGACCCGACAAGGGACTGAAGCTTTCTTT.

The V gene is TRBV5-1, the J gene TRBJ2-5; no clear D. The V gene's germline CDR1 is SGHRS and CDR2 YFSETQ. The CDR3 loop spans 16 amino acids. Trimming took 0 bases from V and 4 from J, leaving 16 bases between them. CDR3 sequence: CASSLGDLDVGETQYF. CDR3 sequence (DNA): TGCGCCAGCAGCTTGGGCGATTTGGACGTAGGAGAGACCCAGTACTTC.

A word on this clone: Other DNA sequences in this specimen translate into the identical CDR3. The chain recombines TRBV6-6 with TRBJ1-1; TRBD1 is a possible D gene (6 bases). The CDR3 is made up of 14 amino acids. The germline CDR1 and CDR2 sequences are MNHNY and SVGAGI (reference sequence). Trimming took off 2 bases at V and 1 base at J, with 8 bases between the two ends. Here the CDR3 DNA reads TGTGCCAGCAGTTACGGAGGGGGGAACACTGAAGCTTTCTTT. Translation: CASSYGGGNTEAFF.

Here the CDR3 DNA reads TGTGCCAGTAGTACGTATTCGACTAGCGGGAGGTTACGCGAGCAGTTCTTC. Residues: CASSTYSTSGRLREQFF. The chain carries TRBV19 and TRBJ2-1, with 13 bases aligning to TRBD2. Trimming cost V 4 bases and J 10 bases; bases outside gene matches: 13. The CDR3 runs 17 residues. The germline V gene encodes CDR1 LNHDA and CDR2 SQIVND (reference sequence). The whole variable domain, filled in from reference TRBV19 and TRBJ2-1, reads DGGITQSPKYLFRKEGQNVTLSCEQNLNHDAMYWYRQDPGQGLRLIYYSQIVNDFQKGDIAEGYSVSREKKESFPLTVTSAQKNPTAFYLCASSTYSTSGRLREQFFGPGTRLTVL.

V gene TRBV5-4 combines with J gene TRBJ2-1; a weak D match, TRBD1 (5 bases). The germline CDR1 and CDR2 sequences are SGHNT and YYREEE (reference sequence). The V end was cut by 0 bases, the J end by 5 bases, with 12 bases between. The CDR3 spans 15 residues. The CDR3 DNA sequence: TGTGCCAGCAGCTTGGACCAGGGAACTCACAATGAGCAGTTCTTC. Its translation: CASSLDQGTHNEQFF.

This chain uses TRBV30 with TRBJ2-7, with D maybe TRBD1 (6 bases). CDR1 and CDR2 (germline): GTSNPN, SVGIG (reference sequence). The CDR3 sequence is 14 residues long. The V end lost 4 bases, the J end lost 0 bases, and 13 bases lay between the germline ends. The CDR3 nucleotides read TGTGCCTGGATTAGAAGGGGGAGCTCCTACGAGCAGTACTTC. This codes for CAWIRRGSSYEQYF.